This T cell receptor (beta chain) stems from a study of monozygotic twins with inflammatory bowel disease. Regarding the study as a whole: There was no way to distinguish the different T cell subtypes. Since immunosuppressive treatments differed, patient repertoires may have gained added variability.

Eight separate reactions for every sample produced the cDNA. Researchers put TCRalpha and TCRbeta cDNA through two nested PCRs lasting approximately 16 and 9 cycles. From its re-call of the 5' RACE reads, TCRdb lists each CDR3 protein once, without DNA. This sample contains approximately 210,000 distinct CDR3 sequences. As regards this clonotype: Its antigen is currently unknown.

This CDR3 spans 15 amino acids. Germline lookup yields CDR1 SGHTA and CDR2 FQGNSA. The TCR was taken from a human donor with ulcerative colitis or Crohn's disease, or a healthy co-twin of an affected twin (not recorded which). V and J are TRBV7-2 and TRBJ2-5; TCRdb's D gene call, TRBD1, goes unchecked for lack of DNA. Source material: blood. CDR3 protein: CASSLEQGSGENQYF.